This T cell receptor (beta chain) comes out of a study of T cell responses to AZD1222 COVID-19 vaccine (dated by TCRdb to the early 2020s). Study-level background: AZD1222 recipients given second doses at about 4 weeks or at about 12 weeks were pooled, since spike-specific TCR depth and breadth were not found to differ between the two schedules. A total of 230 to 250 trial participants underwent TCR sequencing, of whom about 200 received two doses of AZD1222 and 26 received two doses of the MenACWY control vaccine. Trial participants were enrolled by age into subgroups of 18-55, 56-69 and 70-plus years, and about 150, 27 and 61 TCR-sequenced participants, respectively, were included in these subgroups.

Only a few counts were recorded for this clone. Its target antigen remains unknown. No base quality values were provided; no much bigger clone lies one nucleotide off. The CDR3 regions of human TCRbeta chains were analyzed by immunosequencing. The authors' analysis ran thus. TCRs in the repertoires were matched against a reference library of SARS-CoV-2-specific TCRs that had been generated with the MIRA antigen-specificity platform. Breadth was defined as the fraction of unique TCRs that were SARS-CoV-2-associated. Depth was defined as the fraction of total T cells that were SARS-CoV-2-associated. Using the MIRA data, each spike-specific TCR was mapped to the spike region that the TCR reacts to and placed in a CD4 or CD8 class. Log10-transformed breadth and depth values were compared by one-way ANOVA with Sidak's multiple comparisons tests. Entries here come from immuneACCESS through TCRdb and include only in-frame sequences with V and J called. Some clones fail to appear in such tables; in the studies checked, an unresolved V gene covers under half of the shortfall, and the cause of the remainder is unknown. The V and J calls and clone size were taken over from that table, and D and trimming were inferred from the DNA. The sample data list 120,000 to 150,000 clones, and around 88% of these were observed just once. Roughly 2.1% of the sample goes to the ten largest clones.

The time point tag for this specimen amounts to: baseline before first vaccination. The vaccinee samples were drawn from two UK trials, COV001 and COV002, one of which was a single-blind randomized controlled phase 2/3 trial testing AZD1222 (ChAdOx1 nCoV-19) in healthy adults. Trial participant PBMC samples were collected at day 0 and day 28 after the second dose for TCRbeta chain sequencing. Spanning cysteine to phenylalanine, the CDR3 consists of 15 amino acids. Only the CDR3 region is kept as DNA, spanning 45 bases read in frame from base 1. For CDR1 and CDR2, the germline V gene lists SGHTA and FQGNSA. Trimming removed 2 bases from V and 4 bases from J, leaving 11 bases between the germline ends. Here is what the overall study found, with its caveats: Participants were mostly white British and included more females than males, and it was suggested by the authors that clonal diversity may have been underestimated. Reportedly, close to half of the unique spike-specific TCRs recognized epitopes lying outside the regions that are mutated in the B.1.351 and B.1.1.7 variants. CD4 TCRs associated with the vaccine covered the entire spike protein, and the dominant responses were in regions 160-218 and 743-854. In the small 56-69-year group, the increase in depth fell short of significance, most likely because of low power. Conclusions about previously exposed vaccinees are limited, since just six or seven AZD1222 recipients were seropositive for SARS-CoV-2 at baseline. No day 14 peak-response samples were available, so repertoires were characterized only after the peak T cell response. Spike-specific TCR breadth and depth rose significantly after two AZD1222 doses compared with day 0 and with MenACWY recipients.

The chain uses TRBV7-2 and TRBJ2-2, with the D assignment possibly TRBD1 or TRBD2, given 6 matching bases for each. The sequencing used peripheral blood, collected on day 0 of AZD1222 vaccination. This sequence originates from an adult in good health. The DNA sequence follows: TGTGCCAGCAGCTTATCACAGGGAGGCACCGGGGAGCTGTTTTTT. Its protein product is CASSLSQGGTGELFF.